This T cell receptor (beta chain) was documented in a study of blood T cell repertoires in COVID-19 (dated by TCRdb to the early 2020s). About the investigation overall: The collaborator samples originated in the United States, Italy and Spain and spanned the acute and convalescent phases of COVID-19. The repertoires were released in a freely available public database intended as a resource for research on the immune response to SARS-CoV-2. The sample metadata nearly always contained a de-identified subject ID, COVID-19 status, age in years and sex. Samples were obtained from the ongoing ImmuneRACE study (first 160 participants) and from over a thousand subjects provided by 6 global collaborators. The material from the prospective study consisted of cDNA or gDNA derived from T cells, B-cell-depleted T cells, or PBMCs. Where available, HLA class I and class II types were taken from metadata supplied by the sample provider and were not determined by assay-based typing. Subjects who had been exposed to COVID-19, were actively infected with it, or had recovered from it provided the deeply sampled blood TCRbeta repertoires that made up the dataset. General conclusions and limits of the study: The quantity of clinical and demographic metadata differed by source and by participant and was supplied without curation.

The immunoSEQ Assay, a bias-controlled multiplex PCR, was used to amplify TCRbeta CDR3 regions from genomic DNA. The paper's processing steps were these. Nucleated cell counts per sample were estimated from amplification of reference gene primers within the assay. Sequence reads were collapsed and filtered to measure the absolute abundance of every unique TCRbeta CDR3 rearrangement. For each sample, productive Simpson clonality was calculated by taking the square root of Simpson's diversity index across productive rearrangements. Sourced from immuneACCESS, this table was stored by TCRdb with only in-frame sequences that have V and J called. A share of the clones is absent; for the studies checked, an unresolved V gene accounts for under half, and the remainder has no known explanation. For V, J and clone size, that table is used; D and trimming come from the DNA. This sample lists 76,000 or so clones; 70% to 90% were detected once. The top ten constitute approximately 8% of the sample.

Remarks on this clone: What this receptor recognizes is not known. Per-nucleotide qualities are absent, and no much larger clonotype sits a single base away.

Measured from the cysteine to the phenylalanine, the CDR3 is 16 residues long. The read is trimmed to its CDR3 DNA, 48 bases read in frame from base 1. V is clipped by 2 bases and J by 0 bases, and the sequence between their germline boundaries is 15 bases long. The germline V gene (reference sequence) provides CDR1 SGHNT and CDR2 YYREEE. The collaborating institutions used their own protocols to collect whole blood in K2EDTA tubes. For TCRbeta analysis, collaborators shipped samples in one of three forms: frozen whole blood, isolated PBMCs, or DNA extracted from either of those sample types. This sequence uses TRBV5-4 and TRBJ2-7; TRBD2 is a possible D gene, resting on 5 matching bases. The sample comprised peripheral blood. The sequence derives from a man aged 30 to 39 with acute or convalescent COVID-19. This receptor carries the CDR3 CASSLLSGGSSYEQYF. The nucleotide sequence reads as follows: TGTGCCAGCAGCTTACTGAGCGGAGGTAGCTCCTACGAGCAGTACTTC. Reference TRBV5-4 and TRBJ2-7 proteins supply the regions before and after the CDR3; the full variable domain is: ETGVTQSPTHLIKTRGQQVTLRCSSQSGHNTVSWYQQALGQGPQFIFQYYREEENGRGNFPPRFSGLQFPNYSSELNVNALELDDSALYLCASSLLSGGSSYEQYFGPGTRLTVT.